This TCR beta chain was identified in a study of blood T cell repertoires in COVID-19. On the study more broadly: Material from acute and convalescent COVID-19 was sourced from the United States, Italy and Spain. Sources were T cells, B-cell-depleted T cells, or PBMCs; the material itself was cDNA or gDNA.

Source study methods: Using reference gene primer amplification, nucleated cell counts were estimated. Assay used: immunoSEQ multiplex PCR; TCRdb lists only in-frame clones, some missing. The V and J calls and clone size are taken from that table; D and trimming were inferred from the DNA. The sample shows roughly 9,900 clones, 70% to 80% of them seen only once. This receptor was taken from a human donor in a cohort sampled during active COVID-19. Sequencing was done on a sample of peripheral blood.

CDR3 DNA: TGTGCCAGCTCACGCTCCGGACAGGCGGTAGCTGAAGCTTTCTTT. This translates into CASSRSGQAVAEAFF. The chain links TRBV18 to TRBJ1-1; TRBD1 matches 7 bases. From germline, CDR1 is KGHSH and CDR2 LQKENI. The CDR3 is 15 amino acids. V lost 4 bases, J lost 6 bases, and 11 bases stayed unmatched. The full variable domain, rest sourced from reference TRBV18 and TRBJ1-1, is NAGVMQNPRHLVRRRGQEARLRCSPMKGHSHVYWYRQLPEEGLKFMVYLQKENIIDESGMPKERFSAEFPKEGPSILRIQQVVRGDSAAYFCASSRSGQAVAEAFFGQGTRLTVV.